The rows below give T cell receptor beta chains drawn from one sample of a study of shared clonotypes between healthy human individuals. Sequenced by immunoSEQ multiplex PCR; TCRdb stores in-frame clones only, minus some. The sample shows about 480,000 clones, over 75% of them seen only once. Sequenced input: PBMCs. These receptors were obtained from a woman aged 40 to 49 in good health. Some clones in this sample may be carry-over from other donors' samples. CDR3s include the opening cysteine and the closing phenylalanine or tryptophan. The D gene is left open where the match is weak. Expanded clones are given a class, and other clones once, few, many or no size at all.

v_call	clone_size	d_call	j_call	cdr3_nt	cdr3_aa
TRBV19	once	.	TRBJ1-5	TGTGCCAGTAGCTCTCTCGTGGGTCACAATCAGCCCCAGCATTTT	CASSSLVGHNQPQHF
TRBV7-9	.	TRBD1	TRBJ1-4	TGTGCCAGCAGCTTGGCAGGGGGTAGTGAAAAACTGTTTTTT	CASSLAGGSEKLFF
TRBV18	.	.	TRBJ1-1	TGTGCCAGCTCACCTGGGCAGGAAGGCCTCGGAGCTTTCTTT	CASSPGQEGLGAFF
TRBV7-9	.	.	TRBJ2-5	TGTGCCAGCACCCTAGGGGGGCGGGAGACCCAGTACTTC	CASTLGGRETQYF
TRBV7-2	.	.	TRBJ1-2	TGTGCCAGCAGCTTAAACAGGGCGGACTATGGCTACACCTTC	CASSLNRADYGYTF
TRBV5-1	.	TRBD1	TRBJ2-1	TGCGCCAGCATCCCGGGAGACAGGGGGCTGCAGTTCTTC	CASIPGDRGLQFF
TRBV6-1	.	.	TRBJ1-4	TGTGCCAGCAGTGAATCCTGGAACTCGGGTGAAAAACTGTTTTTT	CASSESWNSGEKLFF
TRBV19	.	.	TRBJ2-3	TGTGCCAGCTCCACCCAGGGTAGCGCAGATACGCAGTATTTT	CASSTQGSADTQYF
TRBV10-3	.	.	TRBJ2-7	TGTGCCATCAGCACAGGGTTAGCGGGCTACGAGCAGTACTTC	CAISTGLAGYEQYF
TRBV27	.	TRBD2	TRBJ2-5	TGTGCCAGCAGTACCGGGACTAGCTTTTCGGTTTGGCAGTACTTC	CASSTGTSFSVWQYF
TRBV5-4	.	TRBD2	TRBJ2-5	TGTGCCAGCAGCTCGACTAGCGGGACCCAAGAGACCCAGTACTTC	CASSSTSGTQETQYF
TRBV28	.	TRBD1	TRBJ2-3	TGTGCCAGCGGGATCCCGACAGGGGTTGGCACAGATACGCAGTATTTT	CASGIPTGVGTDTQYF
TRBV19	.	TRBD2	TRBJ2-3	TGTGCCAGTAGTCGGACGGGAGGTACTACAGATACGCAGTATTTT	CASSRTGGTTDTQYF
TRBV19	.	TRBD1	TRBJ2-3	TGTGCCAGTAGTAACCAGGGACAGGCCACAGATACGCAGTATTTT	CASSNQGQATDTQYF
TRBV30	.	.	TRBJ2-7	TGTGCCTGGAGGGCGTTCGGTCGCTCCTACGAGCAGTACTTC	CAWRAFGRSYEQYF
TRBV6-6	.	TRBD1	TRBJ1-2	TGTGCCAGCAGTCCGCTGGGGGACAGGGCGGACTATGGCTACACCTTC	CASSPLGDRADYGYTF
TRBV4-3	.	.	TRBJ2-3	TGCGCCAGCAGCCAGCAGGGATCTAATACGCAGTATTTT	CASSQQGSNTQYF
TRBV6-1	.	.	TRBJ1-1	TGTGCCAGCAGTGAATGGTGGGGCTCGGACACTGAAGCTTTCTTT	CASSEWWGSDTEAFF
TRBV28	.	.	TRBJ1-2	TGTGCCAGCAGTCCCCTACAGGGCTTTGGGGGGGATGGCTACACCTTC	CASSPLQGFGGDGYTF
TRBV10-2	once	.	TRBJ2-7	TGCGCCAGCAGTGAGCCGGAGAGGTGGGACGAGCAGTACTTC	CASSEPERWDEQYF
TRBV7-2	.	TRBD1	TRBJ1-5	TGTGCCAGCAGCTTAGGAGGGGGCGGTCAGCCCCAGCATTTT	CASSLGGGGQPQHF
TRBV13	once	.	TRBJ2-6	TGTGCCAGCAGCCCCCCCCGCGTGGCTGGGGCCAACGTCCTGACTTTC	CASSPPRVAGANVLTF
TRBV7-1	.	.	TRBJ1-2	TGTGCCAGCAGCGAGGGAAAGACCTATGGCTACACCTTC	CASSEGKTYGYTF
TRBV5-1	.	.	TRBJ2-3	TGCGCCAGCAGCTTATCCTCGGCGGCGGGCACAGATACGCAGTATTTT	CASSLSSAAGTDTQYF
TRBV7-6	.	.	TRBJ1-2	TGTGCCAGCAGCTTAGGGGCAGGGGTGACGGAAGGCTACACCTTC	CASSLGAGVTEGYTF
TRBV7-9	.	.	TRBJ2-7	TGTGCCAGCAGCTTATCCGTCGGTTACGAGCAGTACTTC	CASSLSVGYEQYF
TRBV9	once	.	TRBJ2-7	TGTGCCAGCTACGAGCAGTACTTC	CASYEQYF
TRBV19	.	.	TRBJ1-4	TGTGCCAGTAGTTCCCTGACTGGCCCTGAAAAACTGTTTTTT	CASSSLTGPEKLFF
TRBV28	few	.	TRBJ1-6	TGTGCCACCCGGACCGAACCCAATTCACCCCTCCACTTT	CATRTEPNSPLHF
TRBV7-2	.	.	TRBJ2-7	TGTGCCAGCAGCTTAATTTCTGGCAGAGACTACGAGCAGTACTTC	CASSLISGRDYEQYF
TRBV29-1	many	TRBD1	TRBJ2-7	TGCAGCGTTGTGGGGGAAGGGACAGGGCTCTACGAGCAGTACTTC	CSVVGEGTGLYEQYF
TRBV27	.	.	TRBJ1-5	TGTGCCAGCAGCCCAGCGGGCGGGGGCAATCAGCCCCAGCATTTT	CASSPAGGGNQPQHF
TRBV29-1	.	.	TRBJ2-1	TGCAGCGTTGAACGGGGTAATCGACTCAATGAGCAGTTCTTC	CSVERGNRLNEQFF
TRBV29-1	.	TRBD1	TRBJ2-1	TGCAGCGAAACCGGGACAGGTGAAAATGAGCAGTTCTTC	CSETGTGENEQFF
TRBV9	.	.	TRBJ2-7	TGTGCCAGCAGCCCACGGACAGTGGGAGAGCAGTACTTC	CASSPRTVGEQYF
TRBV2	many	.	TRBJ1-4	TGTGCCAGCAGCATGGAGCAGGGTGCGGAAAAACTGTTTTTT	CASSMEQGAEKLFF
TRBV21-1	few	.	TRBJ1-6	TGTGCCAGCAGTGTTGGAATACACATACATCATAATTCACCCCTCCACTTT	CASSVGIHIHHNSPLHF
TRBV11-2	few	.	TRBJ1-3	TGTGCCAGCAGCTTAGTTGCGACGGCACCTGGAAACACCATATATTTT	CASSLVATAPGNTIYF
TRBV11-2	.	.	TRBJ1-1	TGTGCCAGCAGCTTAGTTCCCCAGAACACTGAAGCTTTCTTT	CASSLVPQNTEAFF
TRBV27	.	.	TRBJ2-2	TGTGCCAGCAGTTTATTAATACAGGGCGGCACCGGGGAGCTGTTTTTT	CASSLLIQGGTGELFF
TRBV6-1	.	.	TRBJ1-1	TGTGCCAGCAGTGAACCAGGGGTTGGCGCTGAAGCTTTCTTT	CASSEPGVGAEAFF
TRBV5-1	.	.	TRBJ1-2	TGCGCCAGCTCCGGGGGGCAGACTAACTATGGCTACACCTTC	CASSGGQTNYGYTF
TRBV5-4	.	TRBD2	TRBJ2-3	TGTGCCAGCAGCGTACTAGCGGGGGACACAGATACGCAGTATTTT	CASSVLAGDTDTQYF
TRBV15	many	TRBD2	TRBJ2-5	TGTGCCACCAGCAGAGATGTCCCCCTCCCCGGGAGGGCACAAGAGACCCAGTACTTC	CATSRDVPLPGRAQETQYF
TRBV7-9	.	.	TRBJ1-3	TGTGCCAGCAGCCCCCGGGTCGGCTCTGGAAACACCATATATTTT	CASSPRVGSGNTIYF
TRBV2	.	.	TRBJ2-1	TGTGCCAGCAACACGGACACTAAGGGTCACAATGAGCAGTTCTTC	CASNTDTKGHNEQFF
TRBV7-9	.	TRBD2	TRBJ2-1	TGTGCCAGCAGCCTGGGACTAGGTGGGTATGAGCAGTTCTTC	CASSLGLGGYEQFF
TRBV27	.	.	TRBJ2-4	TGTGCCAGCAGCTCCCCCGGCTTGCATGGGCGGAAGTACTTC	CASSSPGLHGRKYF